These 27 T cell receptor beta chains were sequenced from one sample in a study of T cell repertoires in cytomegalovirus infection. These TCRs are of unknown antigen specificity. TCRdb itself ran the reads through MiXCR, one entry per CDR3 protein. Of 550,000 to 850,000 distinct CDR3 sequences in the sample, about 33% are singletons; the top ten hold about 20%. The material sequenced was cultured PBMCs, taken from culture after CMV antigen stimulation. The source of these receptors is a human donor in good health (CMV status not recorded). Some clones in this sample may be carry-over from other donors' samples.

This clonotype was observed a handful of times. The chain carries TRBV12-3 or TRBV12-4 and TRBJ2-7; D gene unclear. The V gene lost 3 bases and the J gene lost 6 bases, with 12 bases spanning the gap. This CDR3 has 13 residues. CDR3 bases: TGTGCCAGCAGTTTGCGAGACAAGGTCGAGCAGTACTTC. Protein product: CASSLRDKVEQYF.

This clonotype was observed a handful of times. This chain uses TRBV7-4 with TRBJ2-3; 8 bases fit TRBD1. This CDR3 is built from 16 residues. CDR1 is SGHVT and CDR2 is SQSDAQ in the germline V gene. V shed 1 base and J 1 base; nucleotides not matched to a gene: 4. The CDR3 is CASSLGQGIRTDTQYF. CDR3 sequence (DNA): TGTGCCAGCAGCTTAGGACAGGGGATTCGCACAGATACGCAGTATTTT.

The table lists this clonotype with many counts. V and J are TRBV7-2 and TRBJ2-7; D gene ambiguous. This CDR3 region has 13 residues. The V gene lost 2 bases and the J gene lost 4 bases, with 9 bases spanning the gap. The germline V gene has CDR1 SGHTA and CDR2 FQGNSA. Here the CDR3 reads CASSLSSLYEQYF. The CDR3 coding sequence is TGTGCCAGCAGCTTAAGTTCTCTTTACGAGCAGTACTTC.

This chain uses TRBV12-5 with TRBJ1-3, with D perhaps TRBD1 (5 bases). The V gene's germline CDR1 is LGHNT and CDR2 FRNRAP. Trimming took 6 bases from V and 4 from J, leaving 13 bases between them. The CDR3 extends over 14 amino acids. CDR3 sequence reads: CASGAGTAGNTIYF. The CDR3 DNA reads as TGTGCTAGTGGAGCCGGGACGGCGGGAAACACCATATATTTT.

The genes are TRBV19 and TRBJ2-6; D possibly corresponds to TRBD2 (7 bases). Trimming took 3 bases from V and 0 from J, leaving 12 bases between them. The CDR3 length is 17 residues. Germline V CDR1 and CDR2: LNHDA, SQIVND (reference sequence). The CDR3 reads CASSMGGGISGANVLTF. CDR3 bases: TGTGCCAGTAGTATGGGAGGGGGAATCTCTGGGGCCAACGTCCTGACTTTC.

The J gene is TRBJ1-4, the V gene TRBV18; D perhaps matches TRBD1 (6 bases). The V end lost 5 bases, the J end lost 2 bases, and 15 bases lay between the germline ends. The CDR3 length is 16 residues. Germline V gene sequence: CDR1 KGHSH, CDR2 LQKENI. This CDR3 is CASSSTGWRTNEKLFF. CDR3 in DNA: TGTGCCAGCTCATCCACAGGGTGGAGGACTAATGAAAAACTGTTTTTT.

The chain uses TRBV6-1 and TRBJ2-7, with D perhaps TRBD1 or TRBD2 (5 bases each). V lost 4 bases and J 3 bases, leaving 10 bases between the germline ends. Germline-derived CDR1 and CDR2 are MNHNS and SASEGT. The CDR3 is made up of 13 amino acids. CDR3 amino acids: CASSGGTNYEQYF. The DNA for the CDR3 is TGTGCCAGCAGTGGGGGGACCAACTACGAGCAGTACTTC.

This clonotype was recorded a few times. V and J are TRBV11-2 and TRBJ2-2, with TRBD1 identical over 7 bases. With 2 bases clipped from V and 4 bases from J, the junction kept 10 bases outside the gene matches. CDR1 is SGHAT and CDR2 is FQNNGV in the germline V gene. The CDR3 covers 17 residues. This CDR3 reads CASSLQFRGSGTGELFF. The CDR3 DNA sequence: TGTGCCAGCAGCTTACAATTCAGGGGGTCGGGCACCGGGGAGCTGTTTTTT.

This chain joins TRBV7-2 and TRBJ1-3; D gene unclear. Trimming stripped 1 base from V and 0 bases from J, with 7 bases between. This CDR3 is 15 amino acids long. Germline V lookup: CDR1 SGHTA, CDR2 FQGNSA. CDR3 DNA: TGTGCCAGCAGCTTAGAAGGGCCCTCTGGAAACACCATATATTTT. Protein product: CASSLEGPSGNTIYF.

This clonotype has more than one count but fewer than ten. The chain carries TRBV11-2 and TRBJ2-4, with D possibly matching TRBD2 (6 bases). This CDR3 contains 18 residues. Trimming removed 5 bases at V and 1 base at J, with 21 bases between. In germline, CDR1 is SGHAT, CDR2 FQNNGV. In DNA form, the CDR3 reads TGTGCCAGCAGCCCCCTCCGCGCGGGGCGTTCGGCCAAAAACATTCAGTACTTC. Amino acid sequence: CASSPLRAGRSAKNIQYF.

This sequence joins TRBV10-3 and TRBJ2-2; maybe TRBD2 (5 bases). The CDR3 length is 12 residues. Germline V lookup: CDR1 ENHRY, CDR2 SYGVKD. Trimming shortened V by 10 bases and J by 8 bases, and 14 bases separated the two germline ends. CDR3 nucleotides: TGTGCCACCTACCCGGGGTCAGGGGAGCTGTTTTTT. This gives the protein CATYPGSGELFF.

This clonotype was found a few times. CDR3 loop: CASSPGTDYVIQYF. CDR3 bases: TGTGCCAGCAGCCCCGGGACAGATTATGTCATTCAGTACTTC. The chain is built from TRBV6-6 and TRBJ2-4; TRBD1 agrees at 7 bases. This CDR3 is 14 amino acids long. The V and J ends lost 6 bases and 9 bases, in that order; junction bases with no gene match: 11. Looked up from germline, CDR1 is MNHNY and CDR2 is SVGAGI (reference sequence).

The chain recombines TRBV12-3 or TRBV12-4 with TRBJ2-5; TRBD1 matches at 7 bases. This CDR3 contains 13 residues. Germline trimming cut 7 bases from V and 2 bases from J; bases unmatched to any gene: 4. CDR3 region: CASKTGEQETQYF. For the CDR3, the DNA is TGTGCCAGCAAAACAGGGGAACAAGAGACCCAGTACTTC.

A note on this clonotype: This may stem from a read error, because a much larger clone lies one nucleotide away. CDR3 sequence: CASSLARQLTEAFF. CDR3 DNA: TGTGCCAGCAGCTTAGCGCGACAGCTCACTGAAGCTTTCTTT. The gene calls are TRBV7-2 and TRBJ1-1; a weak D match, TRBD1 (5 bases). The CDR3 is 14 amino acids. The V end lost 0 bases, the J end lost 4 bases, and 9 bases lay between the germline ends. Looked up from germline, CDR1 is SGHTA and CDR2 is FQGNSA.

CDR3 sequence: CASSQVHASPNYGYTF. CDR3 in DNA: TGTGCCAGCAGCCAAGTTCACGCGTCGCCTAACTATGGCTACACCTTC. This rearrangement joins TRBV14 to TRBJ1-2; no firm D call. Germline CDR1 SGHDN, CDR2 FVKESK. This CDR3 is 16 amino acids long. V shed 1 base and J shed 0 bases, with 12 bases lying between them.

A few counts support this clonotype. This chain connects TRBV27 to TRBJ2-3, with no clear D. This CDR3 has 16 residues. Looked up from germline, CDR1 is MNHEY and CDR2 is SMNVEV (reference sequence). Trimming took off 2 bases at V and 3 bases at J, with 15 bases between the two ends. The CDR3 spells CASSLSYNPTTDTQYF. The CDR3 DNA is TGTGCCAGCAGTTTAAGTTACAACCCCACAACAGATACGCAGTATTTT.

The chain links TRBV5-1 to TRBJ1-2; D might be TRBD1 (5 bases). Trimming shortened V by 5 bases and J by 8 bases, and 19 bases separated the two germline ends. CDR1 is SGHRS and CDR2 is YFSETQ in the germline V gene. The CDR3 sequence is 14 residues long. As DNA, the CDR3 is TGCGCCAGCAGGCCTGGGGACCGAGGGTTGGGCTACACCTTC. Its translation is CASRPGDRGLGYTF.

The CDR3 reads CSARQATNEKLFF. For the CDR3, the DNA is TGCAGTGCTAGACAAGCAACTAATGAAAAACTGTTTTTT. The chain links TRBV20-1 to TRBJ1-4; D not certain. Germline lookup yields CDR1 DFQATT and CDR2 SNEGSKA (reference sequence). CDR3 length equals 13 residues. Trimming removed 2 bases from V and 0 bases from J, with 4 bases in between.

This chain uses TRBV20-1 with TRBJ1-2; tentatively, D is TRBD1 (5 bases). Between the trimmed V and J ends, which lost 2 bases and 2 bases, there was a span of 12 bases. Germline CDR1 and CDR2: DFQATT and SNEGSKA (reference sequence). The CDR3 is 14 residues long. CDR3 bases: TGCAGTGCTAGACAGCGGGGGGGAAACTATGGCTACACCTTC. Its translation is CSARQRGGNYGYTF.

This clonotype was picked up one time. The genes are TRBV6-2 or TRBV6-3 and TRBJ1-5; maybe TRBD1 (5 bases). Trimming removed 1 base from V and 0 bases from J, with 10 bases in between. The CDR3 extends over 16 amino acids. Germline V gene sequence: CDR1 MNHEY, CDR2 SVGEGT. The CDR3 reads CASSYLRGFSNQPQHF. CDR3 DNA sequence: TGTGCCAGCAGTTACTTGAGGGGCTTTAGCAATCAGCCCCAGCATTTT.

The genes are TRBV28 and TRBJ1-2; 8 bases agree with TRBD1. V was pared by 6 bases and J by 4 bases, with 10 bases of the junction left unmatched. This CDR3 spans 15 amino acids. Germline-derived CDR1 and CDR2 are MDHEN and SYDVKM. DNA for the CDR3: TGTGCCAGCAGCCCAGGGGGCCAGGACAGCTATGGCTACACCTTC. Translation: CASSPGGQDSYGYTF.

The rearrangement joins TRBV20-1 to TRBJ1-6; D is uncertain. CDR3 length equals 14 residues. CDR1 DFQATT and CDR2 SNEGSKA come from the germline V gene (reference sequence). The V and J ends lost 3 bases and 9 bases respectively, with 15 bases between them. In DNA form, the CDR3 reads TGCAGTGCTAGGCCCGGGCCCCCTTCTTCACCCCTCCACTTT. Translation gives CSARPGPPSSPLHF.

This sequence joins TRBV18 and TRBJ2-7, with D perhaps given as TRBD1 or TRBD2 (5 bases each). The CDR3 runs 15 residues. In germline, CDR1 is KGHSH, CDR2 LQKENI. Trimming removed 3 bases at V and 2 bases at J, with 14 bases between. The CDR3 DNA sequence: TGTGCCAGCTCACCCCCGGGGACCCCAGCCTACGAGCAGTACTTC. Translation: CASSPPGTPAYEQYF.

The chain employs TRBV7-9 and TRBJ2-1; 9 bases map to TRBD1. Germline V gives CDR1 SEHNR, CDR2 FQNEAQ (reference sequence). The J segment lost 7 bases and the V segment lost 5 bases, leaving 6 bases of the junction unmatched. This CDR3 region has 14 residues. The DNA for the CDR3 is TGTGCCAGCAGCACGGGACAGGGCCATAATGAGCAGTTCTTC. Encoded protein: CASSTGQGHNEQFF.

The chain has TRBV7-2 and TRBJ1-6, with TRBD1 identical over 10 bases. The V segment lost 4 bases and the J segment 9 bases; nucleotides outside the gene matches: 3. The CDR3 has 14 amino acids. Germline CDR1 reads SGHTA; CDR2 reads FQGNSA. CDR3 in DNA: TGTGCCAGCAGCTACCGGGACAGGGGTTCACCCCTCCACTTT. Translation: CASSYRDRGSPLHF.

The chain couples TRBV12-3 or TRBV12-4 to TRBJ2-5; D remains ambiguous. V shed 4 bases and J shed 4 bases, with 13 bases lying between them. The length of the CDR3 is 14 residues. The CDR3 DNA is TGTGCCAGCAGTTGGGCCGGGCCTGGAGAGACCCAGTACTTC. Its protein product is CASSWAGPGETQYF.

J is TRBJ2-7 and V is TRBV28, with D possibly being TRBD2 (7 bases). Looked up from germline, CDR1 is MDHEN and CDR2 is SYDVKM. The CDR3 totals 14 residues. V lost 4 bases, J lost 5 bases, and 15 bases lay in between. CDR3 in DNA: TGTGCCAGCAGTTCCCTGGGGGGGCTTGACGAGCAGTACTTC. It yields the protein CASSSLGGLDEQYF.